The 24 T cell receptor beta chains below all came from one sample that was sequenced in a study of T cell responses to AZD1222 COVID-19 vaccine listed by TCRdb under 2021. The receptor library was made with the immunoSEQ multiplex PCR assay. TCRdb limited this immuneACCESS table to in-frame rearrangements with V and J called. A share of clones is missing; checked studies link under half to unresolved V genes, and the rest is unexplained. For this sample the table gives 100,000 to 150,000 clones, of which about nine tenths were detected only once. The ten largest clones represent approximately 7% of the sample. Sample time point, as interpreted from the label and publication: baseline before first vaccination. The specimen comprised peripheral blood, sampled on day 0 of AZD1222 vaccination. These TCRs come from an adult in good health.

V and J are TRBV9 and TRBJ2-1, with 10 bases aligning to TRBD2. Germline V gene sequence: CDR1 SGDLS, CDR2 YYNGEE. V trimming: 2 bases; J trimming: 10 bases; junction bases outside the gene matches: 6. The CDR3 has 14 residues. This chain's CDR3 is CASSVGLSGGEQFF. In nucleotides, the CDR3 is TGTGCCAGCAGCGTTGGACTTAGCGGGGGGGAGCAGTTCTTC.

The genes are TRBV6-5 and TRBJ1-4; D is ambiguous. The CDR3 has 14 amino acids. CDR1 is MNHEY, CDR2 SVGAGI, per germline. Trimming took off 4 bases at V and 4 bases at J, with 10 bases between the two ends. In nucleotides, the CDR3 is TGTGCCAGCAGTTTGAGGGCCTTTAATGAAAAACTGTTTTTT. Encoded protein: CASSLRAFNEKLFF.

The CDR3 loop reads CASSQSQGRNTEAFF. DNA of the CDR3: TGTGCCAGCAGCCAATCCCAGGGGCGGAACACTGAAGCTTTCTTT. The chain has TRBV7-8 and TRBJ1-1, with D possibly being TRBD1 (6 bases). This CDR3 has 15 amino acids. Between the trimmed V and J ends, which lost 5 bases and 1 base, there was a span of 14 bases. Germline lookup yields CDR1 SGHVS and CDR2 FQNEAQ.

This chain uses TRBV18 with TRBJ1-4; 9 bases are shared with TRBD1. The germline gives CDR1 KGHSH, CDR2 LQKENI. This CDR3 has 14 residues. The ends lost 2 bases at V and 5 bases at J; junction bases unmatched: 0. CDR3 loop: CASSPGTGNEKLFF. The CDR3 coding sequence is TGTGCCAGCTCACCAGGGACAGGGAATGAAAAACTGTTTTTT.

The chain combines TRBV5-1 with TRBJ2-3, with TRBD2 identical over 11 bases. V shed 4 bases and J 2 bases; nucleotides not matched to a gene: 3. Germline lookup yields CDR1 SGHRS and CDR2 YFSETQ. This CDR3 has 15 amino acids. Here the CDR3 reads CASSISGGATDTQYF. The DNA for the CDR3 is TGCGCCAGCAGCATTAGCGGGGGGGCCACAGATACGCAGTATTTT.

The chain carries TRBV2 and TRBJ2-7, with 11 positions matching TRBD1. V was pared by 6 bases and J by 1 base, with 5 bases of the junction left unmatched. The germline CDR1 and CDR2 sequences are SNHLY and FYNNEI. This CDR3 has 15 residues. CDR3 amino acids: CASRRTGGMSYEQYF. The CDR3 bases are TGTGCCAGCAGGAGGACAGGGGGCATGTCCTACGAGCAGTACTTC.

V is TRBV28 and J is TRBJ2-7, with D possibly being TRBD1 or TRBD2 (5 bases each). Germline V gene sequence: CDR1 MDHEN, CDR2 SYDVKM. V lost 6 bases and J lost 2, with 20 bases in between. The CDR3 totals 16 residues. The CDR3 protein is CASSTPPGSLPYEQYF. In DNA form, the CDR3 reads TGTGCCAGCAGCACCCCCCCAGGGAGCTTACCCTACGAGCAGTACTTC.

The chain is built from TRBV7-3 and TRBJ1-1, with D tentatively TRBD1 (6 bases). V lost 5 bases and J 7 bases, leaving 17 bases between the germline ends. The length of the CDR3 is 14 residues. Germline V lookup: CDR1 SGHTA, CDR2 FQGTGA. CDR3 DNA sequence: TGTGCCAGCAGCCCCGGGGGGATGGACAGTGAAGCTTTCTTT. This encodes CASSPGGMDSEAFF.

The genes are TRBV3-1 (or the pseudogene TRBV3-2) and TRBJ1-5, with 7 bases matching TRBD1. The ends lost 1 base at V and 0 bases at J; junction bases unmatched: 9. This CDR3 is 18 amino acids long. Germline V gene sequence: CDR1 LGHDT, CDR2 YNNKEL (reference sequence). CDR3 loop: CASSQGTPGTASNQPQHF. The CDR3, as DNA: TGTGCCAGCAGCCAAGGTACCCCCGGGACAGCTAGCAATCAGCCCCAGCATTTT.

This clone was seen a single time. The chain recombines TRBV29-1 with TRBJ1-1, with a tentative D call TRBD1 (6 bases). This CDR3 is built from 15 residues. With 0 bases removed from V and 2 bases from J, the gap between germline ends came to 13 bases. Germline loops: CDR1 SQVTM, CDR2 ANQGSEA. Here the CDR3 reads CSVEDRVGTNTEAFF. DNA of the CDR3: TGCAGCGTTGAAGACCGGGTCGGGACAAACACTGAAGCTTTCTTT.

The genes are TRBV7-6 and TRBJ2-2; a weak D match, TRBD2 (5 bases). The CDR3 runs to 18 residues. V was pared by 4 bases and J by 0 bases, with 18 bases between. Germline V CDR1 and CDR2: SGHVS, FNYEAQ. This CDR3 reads CASSSSLLHGANTGELFF. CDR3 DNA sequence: TGTGCCAGCAGCTCCTCGCTCTTGCACGGGGCGAACACCGGGGAGCTGTTTTTT.

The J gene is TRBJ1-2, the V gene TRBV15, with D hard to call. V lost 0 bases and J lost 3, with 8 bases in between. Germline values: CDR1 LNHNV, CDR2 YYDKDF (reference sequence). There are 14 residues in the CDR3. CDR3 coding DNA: TGTGCCACCAGCAGAGATCGGAGGGACTATGGCTACACCTTC. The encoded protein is CATSRDRRDYGYTF.

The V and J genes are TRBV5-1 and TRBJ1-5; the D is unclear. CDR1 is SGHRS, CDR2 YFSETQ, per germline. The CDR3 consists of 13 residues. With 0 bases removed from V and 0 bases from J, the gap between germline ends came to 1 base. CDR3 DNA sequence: TGCGCCAGCAGCTTGGCTAGCAATCAGCCCCAGCATTTT. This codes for CASSLASNQPQHF.

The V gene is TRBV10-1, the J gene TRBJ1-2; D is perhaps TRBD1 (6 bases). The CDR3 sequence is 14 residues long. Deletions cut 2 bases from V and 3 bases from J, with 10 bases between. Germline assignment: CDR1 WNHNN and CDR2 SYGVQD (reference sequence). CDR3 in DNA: TGCGCCAGCAGTGAGACAGGGCAGGACTATGGCTACACCTTC. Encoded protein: CASSETGQDYGYTF.

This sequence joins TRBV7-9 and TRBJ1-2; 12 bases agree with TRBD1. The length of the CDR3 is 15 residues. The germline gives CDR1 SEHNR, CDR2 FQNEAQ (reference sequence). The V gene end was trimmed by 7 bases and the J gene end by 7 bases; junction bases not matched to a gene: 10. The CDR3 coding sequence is TGTGCCAGCACCCTCGGGACAGGGGGCCTGAGTGGCTACACCTTC. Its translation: CASTLGTGGLSGYTF.

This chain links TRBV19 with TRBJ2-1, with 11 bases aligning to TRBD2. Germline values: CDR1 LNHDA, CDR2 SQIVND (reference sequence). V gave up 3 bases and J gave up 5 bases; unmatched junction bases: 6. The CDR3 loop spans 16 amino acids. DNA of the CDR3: TGTGCCAGTAGTATTGTAGCGGGGGGGCCCCACAATGAGCAGTTCTTC. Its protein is CASSIVAGGPHNEQFF.

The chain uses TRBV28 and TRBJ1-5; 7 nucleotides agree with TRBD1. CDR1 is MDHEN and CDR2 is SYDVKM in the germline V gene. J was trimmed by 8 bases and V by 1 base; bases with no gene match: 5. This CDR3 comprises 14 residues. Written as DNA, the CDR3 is TGTGCCAGCAGTTTATCAGGGGGTGATAAGCCCCAGCATTTT. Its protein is CASSLSGGDKPQHF.

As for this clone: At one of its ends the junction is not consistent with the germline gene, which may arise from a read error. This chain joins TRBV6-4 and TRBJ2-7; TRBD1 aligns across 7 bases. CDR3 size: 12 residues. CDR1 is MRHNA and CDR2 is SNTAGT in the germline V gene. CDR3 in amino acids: CASSQGAYEQYF. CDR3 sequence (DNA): TGTGCAAGCAGCCAGGGGGCCTACGAGCAGTACTTC.

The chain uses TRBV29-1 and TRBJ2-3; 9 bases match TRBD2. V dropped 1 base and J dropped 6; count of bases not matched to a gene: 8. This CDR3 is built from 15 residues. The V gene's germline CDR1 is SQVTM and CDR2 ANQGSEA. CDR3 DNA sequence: TGCAGCGTTGAAGGCGCTAGCGGGGTCAGTGATACGCAGTATTTT. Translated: CSVEGASGVSDTQYF.

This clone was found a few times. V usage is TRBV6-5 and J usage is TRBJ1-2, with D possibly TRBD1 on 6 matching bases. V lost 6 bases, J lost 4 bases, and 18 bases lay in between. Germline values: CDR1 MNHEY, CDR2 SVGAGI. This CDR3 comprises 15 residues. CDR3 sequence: CASRKGDWKTYGYTF. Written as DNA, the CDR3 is TGTGCCAGCAGAAAGGGGGACTGGAAGACCTATGGCTACACCTTC.

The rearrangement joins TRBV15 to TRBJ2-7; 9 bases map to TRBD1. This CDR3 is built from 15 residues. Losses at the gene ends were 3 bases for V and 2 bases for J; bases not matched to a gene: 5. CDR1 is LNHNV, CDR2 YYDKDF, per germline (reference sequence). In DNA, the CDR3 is TGTGCCACCAGCAGGGACCGGACAGGGGCCTACGAGCAGTACTTC. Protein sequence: CATSRDRTGAYEQYF.

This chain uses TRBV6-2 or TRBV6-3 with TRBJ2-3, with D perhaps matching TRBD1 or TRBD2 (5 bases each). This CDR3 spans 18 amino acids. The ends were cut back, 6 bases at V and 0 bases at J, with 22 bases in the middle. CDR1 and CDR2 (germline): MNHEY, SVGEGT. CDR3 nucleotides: TGTGCCAGCAGCCTCGTTCAACCGGGACCTACTAGCACAGATACGCAGTATTTT. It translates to CASSLVQPGPTSTDTQYF.

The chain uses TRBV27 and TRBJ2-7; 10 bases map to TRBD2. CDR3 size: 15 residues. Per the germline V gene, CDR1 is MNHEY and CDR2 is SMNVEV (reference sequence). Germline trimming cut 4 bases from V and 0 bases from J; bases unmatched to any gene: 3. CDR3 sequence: CASSSGLAFSYEQYF. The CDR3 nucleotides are TGTGCCAGCAGTTCGGGACTAGCGTTCTCCTACGAGCAGTACTTC.

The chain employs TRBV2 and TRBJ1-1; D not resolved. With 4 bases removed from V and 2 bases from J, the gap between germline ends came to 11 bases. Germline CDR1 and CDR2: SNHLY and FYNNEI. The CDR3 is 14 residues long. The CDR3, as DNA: TGTGCCAGCAGTGTTGGAGGCCCAAACACTGAAGCTTTCTTT. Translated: CASSVGGPNTEAFF.